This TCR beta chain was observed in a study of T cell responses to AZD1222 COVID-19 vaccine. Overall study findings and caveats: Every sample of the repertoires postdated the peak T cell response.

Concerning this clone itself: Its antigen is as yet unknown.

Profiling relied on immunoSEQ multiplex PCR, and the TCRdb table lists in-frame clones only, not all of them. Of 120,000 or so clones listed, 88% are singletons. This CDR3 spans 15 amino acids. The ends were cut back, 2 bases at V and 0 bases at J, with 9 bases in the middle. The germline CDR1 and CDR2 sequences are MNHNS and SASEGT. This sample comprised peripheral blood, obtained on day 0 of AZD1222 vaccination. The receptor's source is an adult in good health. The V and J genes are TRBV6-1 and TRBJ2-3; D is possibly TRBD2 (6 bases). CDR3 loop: CASSERRGSTDTQYF. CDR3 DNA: TGTGCCAGCAGTGAAAGGAGGGGAAGCACAGATACGCAGTATTTT.